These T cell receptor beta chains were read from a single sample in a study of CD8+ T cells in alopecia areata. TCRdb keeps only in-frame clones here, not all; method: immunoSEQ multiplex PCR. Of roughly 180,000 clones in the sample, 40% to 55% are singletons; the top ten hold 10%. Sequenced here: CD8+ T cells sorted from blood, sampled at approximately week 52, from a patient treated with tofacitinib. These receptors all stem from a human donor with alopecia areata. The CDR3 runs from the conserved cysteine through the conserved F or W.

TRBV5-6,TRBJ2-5,CASSLVRVIGQETQYF
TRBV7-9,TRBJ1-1,CASSQFNTEAFF
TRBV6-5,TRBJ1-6,CASGGQGSPLHF
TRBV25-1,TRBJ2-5,CASSLTGSGETQYF
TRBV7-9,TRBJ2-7,CASSDRVSYEQYF
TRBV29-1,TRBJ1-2,CSVEWPNYGYTF
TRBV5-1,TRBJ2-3,CASSLVGALTDTQYF
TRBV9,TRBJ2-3,CASSAKDPKYDTQYF
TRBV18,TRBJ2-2,CASSPGFGTGELFF
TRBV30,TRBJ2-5,CAWNGQPQETQYF
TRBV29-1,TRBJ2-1,CSVEGTIDRELADEQFF
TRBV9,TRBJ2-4,CASSATQGAKNIQYF
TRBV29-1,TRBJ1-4,CSVGQGGAEKLFF
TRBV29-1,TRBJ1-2,CSVNNYGYTF
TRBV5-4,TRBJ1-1,CASSLGRNTEAFF
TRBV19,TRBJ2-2,CASSDFVVGELFF
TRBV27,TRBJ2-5,CASSLRLAGGETQYF
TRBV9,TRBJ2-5,CASSVGVSAQETQYF
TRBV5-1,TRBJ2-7,CASSLGASTEQYF
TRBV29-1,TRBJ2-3,CSVQSGTFTDTQYF
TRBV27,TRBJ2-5,CASSLYGYQETQYF
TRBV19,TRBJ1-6,CASSTGTLGSIEIRALHF
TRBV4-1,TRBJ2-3,CASSQARADTQYF
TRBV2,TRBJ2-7,CASSTSRYGTNYEQYF
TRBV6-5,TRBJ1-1,CASLTGYEAFF
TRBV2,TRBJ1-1,CASRDQGNTEAFF